The clone carrying this T cell receptor (beta chain) was seen a handful of times. Its antigen is not known. Germline-derived CDR1 and CDR2 are KGHDR and SFDVKD. Losses at the gene ends were 2 bases for V and 1 base for J; bases not matched to a gene: 1. The length of the CDR3 is 15 residues. This sample is drawn from a study of molecular identifiers for immune sequencing clone quantification. General study findings and limits: For effector cells, clones above 20 RNA copies held over 97% of molecules; for naive cells, under 1%. Spiked TCR RNA from one Jurkat cell reportedly showed up when mixed among roughly 1 million naive cells.

A CD8+CD4-CCR7+CD45RA+ phenotype served as the sorting definition for naive CD8 T cells. For bulk TCR libraries, previously described methods and listed TCR primers were used. TCRdb recomputed calls from the PCR reads with MiXCR, one row per CDR3 protein. The sample yields some 100,000 distinct CDR3 sequences, 36% seen once. J is TRBJ1-2 and V is TRBV24-1, with 9 bases that match TRBD1. The receptor's source is a human donor in good health. Some libraries in this study had Jurkat cell RNA spiked in. Sequenced material: naive CD8+ T cells from blood, with Jurkat cell RNA spiked in. This sample's subset: FACS-sorted CD8+CD4-CCR7+CD45RA+ naive T cells. DNA of the CDR3: TGTGCCACCAGTGATTACAGGGGGCTTAACTATGGCTACACCTTC. Translated, it gives CATSDYRGLNYGYTF.